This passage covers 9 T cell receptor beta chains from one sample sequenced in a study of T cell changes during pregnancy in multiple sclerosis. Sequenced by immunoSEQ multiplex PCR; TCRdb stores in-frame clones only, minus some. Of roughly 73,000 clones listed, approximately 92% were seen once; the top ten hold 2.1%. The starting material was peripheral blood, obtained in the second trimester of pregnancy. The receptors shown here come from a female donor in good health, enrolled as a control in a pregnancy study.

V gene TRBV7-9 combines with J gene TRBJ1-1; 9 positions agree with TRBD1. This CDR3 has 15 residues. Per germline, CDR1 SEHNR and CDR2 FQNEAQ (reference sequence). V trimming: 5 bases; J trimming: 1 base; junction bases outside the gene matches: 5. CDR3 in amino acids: CASSTQTGGNTEAFF. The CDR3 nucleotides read TGTGCCAGCAGCACCCAGACAGGGGGGAACACTGAAGCTTTCTTT.

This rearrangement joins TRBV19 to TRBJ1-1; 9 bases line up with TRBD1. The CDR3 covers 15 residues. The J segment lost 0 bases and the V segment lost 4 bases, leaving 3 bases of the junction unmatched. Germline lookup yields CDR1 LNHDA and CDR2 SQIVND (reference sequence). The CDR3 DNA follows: TGTGCCAGTAGTAGCCGACAGGGGGTGAACACTGAAGCTTTCTTT. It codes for CASSSRQGVNTEAFF.

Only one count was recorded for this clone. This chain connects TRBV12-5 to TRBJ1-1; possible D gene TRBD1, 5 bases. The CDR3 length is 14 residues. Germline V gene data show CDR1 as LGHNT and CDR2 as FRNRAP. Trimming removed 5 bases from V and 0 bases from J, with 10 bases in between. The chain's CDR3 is CASGTQGMNTEAFF. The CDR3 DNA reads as TGTGCTAGTGGTACCCAGGGTATGAACACTGAAGCTTTCTTT.

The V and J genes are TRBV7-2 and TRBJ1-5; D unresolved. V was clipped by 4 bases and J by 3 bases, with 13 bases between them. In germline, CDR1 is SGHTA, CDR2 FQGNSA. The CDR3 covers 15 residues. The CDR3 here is CASSSAVGANQPQHF. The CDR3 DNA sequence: TGTGCCAGCAGCTCTGCCGTGGGAGCCAATCAGCCCCAGCATTTT.

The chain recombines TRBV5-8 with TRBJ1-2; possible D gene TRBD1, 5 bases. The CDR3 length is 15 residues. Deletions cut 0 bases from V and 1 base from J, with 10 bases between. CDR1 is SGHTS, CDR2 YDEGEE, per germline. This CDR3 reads CASSLELGVNYGYTF. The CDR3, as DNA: TGTGCCAGCAGCTTGGAATTAGGGGTTAACTATGGCTACACCTTC. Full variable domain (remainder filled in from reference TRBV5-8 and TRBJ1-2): EAGVTQSPTHLIKTRGQQATLRCSPISGHTSVYWYQQALGLGLQFLLWYDEGEERNRGNFPPRFSGRQFPNYSSELNVNALELEDSALYLCASSLELGVNYGYTFGSGTRLTVV.

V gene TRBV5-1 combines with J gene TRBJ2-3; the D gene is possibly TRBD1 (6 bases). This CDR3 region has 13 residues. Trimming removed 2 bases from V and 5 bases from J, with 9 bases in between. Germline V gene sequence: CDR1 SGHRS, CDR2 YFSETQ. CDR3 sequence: CASSFWTEDTQYF. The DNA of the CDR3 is TGCGCCAGCAGCTTTTGGACAGAAGATACGCAGTATTTT. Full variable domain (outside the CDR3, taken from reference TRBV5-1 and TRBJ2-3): KAGVTQTPRYLIKTRGQQVTLSCSPISGHRSVSWYQQTPGQGLQFLFEYFSETQRNKGNFPGRFSGRQFSNSRSEMNVSTLELGDSALYLCASSFWTEDTQYFGPGTRLTVL.

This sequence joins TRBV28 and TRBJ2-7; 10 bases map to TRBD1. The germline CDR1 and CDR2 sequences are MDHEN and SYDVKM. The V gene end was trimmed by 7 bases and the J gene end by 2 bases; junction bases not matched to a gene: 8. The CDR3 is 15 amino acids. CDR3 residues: CASIQTGTGAYEQYF. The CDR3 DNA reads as TGTGCCAGCATCCAAACCGGGACAGGGGCCTACGAGCAGTACTTC.

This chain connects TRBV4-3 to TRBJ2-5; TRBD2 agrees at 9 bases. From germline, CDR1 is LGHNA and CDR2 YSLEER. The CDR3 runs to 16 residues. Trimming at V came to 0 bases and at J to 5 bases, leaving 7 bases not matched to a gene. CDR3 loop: CASSQDLGLAGETQYF. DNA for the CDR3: TGCGCCAGCAGCCAAGATCTTGGGCTAGCGGGGGAGACCCAGTACTTC.

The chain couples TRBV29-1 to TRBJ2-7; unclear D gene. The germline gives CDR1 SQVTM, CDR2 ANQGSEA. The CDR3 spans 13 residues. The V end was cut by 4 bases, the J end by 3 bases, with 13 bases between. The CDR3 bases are TGCAGCGTTGTTGTGGCGGCAAACTACGAGCAGTACTTC. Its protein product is CSVVVAANYEQYF.